The rows below give T cell receptor beta chains drawn from one sample of a study of blood T cell repertoires in COVID-19. Sequencing was performed with immunoSEQ multiplex PCR; in TCRdb, only in-frame clones are kept and a portion is missing. Here the sample spans about 140,000 clones, roughly 85% being singletons. Sequencing used peripheral blood. These receptors came from a human donor with acute or convalescent COVID-19. The donor label of this sample is uncertain. Each CDR3 is given with its conserved first and last residue. A D gene is named only where the DNA matches it firmly. Part of the rows lack a size; the others show once, few, many or a class for expanded clones.

D	size	length	V	J	DNA	CDR3
.	.	12	TRBV5-4	TRBJ2-5	TGTGCCAGCAGCTTATCTCCTGAGACCCAGTACTTC	CASSLSPETQYF
TRBD1	.	13	TRBV11-2	TRBJ1-2	TGTGCCAGCAGCTTAGATCAGGGGGCTGGCTACACCTTC	CASSLDQGAGYTF
.	.	14	TRBV28	TRBJ1-1	TGTGCCAGCAGTTTTCTCCTGGCCGACACTGAAGCTTTCTTT	CASSFLLADTEAFF
.	.	12	TRBV6-1	TRBJ1-1	TGTGCCAGCAGTGAAGCCCTGACGCGGGCTTTCTTT	CASSEALTRAFF
.	.	16	TRBV5-1	TRBJ2-1	TGCGCCAGCAGCTTGGCCTTAGCTAGCTCCTACAATGAGCAGTTCTTC	CASSLALASSYNEQFF
.	.	15	TRBV18	TRBJ1-4	TGTGCCAGCTCACCGTACAGGGACCCTAATGAAAAACTGTTTTTT	CASSPYRDPNEKLFF
TRBD1	.	15	TRBV7-2	TRBJ1-6	TGTGCCAGCAGCCCGACAGGGGGTGAAAATTCACCCCTCCACTTT	CASSPTGGENSPLHF
TRBD2	.	14	TRBV6-6	TRBJ2-1	TGTGCCAGCCTCCGCGATAGCGGGATTTATGAGCAGTTCTTC	CASLRDSGIYEQFF
.	.	15	TRBV5-1	TRBJ2-2	TGCGCCAGCAGCTCAGGTGGCGTGGACACCGGGGAGCTGTTTTTT	CASSSGGVDTGELFF
TRBD1	.	13	TRBV5-6	TRBJ1-2	TGTGCCAGCAGCTTACAGGGGGCCTATGGCTACACCTTC	CASSLQGAYGYTF
TRBD1	.	18	TRBV29-1	TRBJ2-4	TGCAGCGTCATGGGACAGGGGGCCTCCCTATTAGCCAAAAACATTCAGTACTTC	CSVMGQGASLLAKNIQYF
.	.	15	TRBV24-1	TRBJ1-1	TGTGCCACCAGTGATCCGGCCCAGGGAGGGACTGAAGCTTTCTTT	CATSDPAQGGTEAFF
.	.	13	TRBV9	TRBJ1-6	TGTGCCAGCAGCGTAGGCAGGAATTCACCCCTCCACTTT	CASSVGRNSPLHF
.	few	11	TRBV20-1	TRBJ1-1	TGCAGTGCGGGGGCGTTAACTGAAGCTTTCTTT	CSAGALTEAFF
.	.	15	TRBV7-9	TRBJ2-3	TGTGCCAGCAGCTCCGGACAGAGTAGCACAGATACGCAGTATTTT	CASSSGQSSTDTQYF
.	.	14	TRBV14	TRBJ1-2	TGTGCCAGCAGCCAAGGAAGCAGGGATTATGGCTACACCTTC	CASSQGSRDYGYTF
.	.	10	TRBV28	TRBJ1-2	TGTGCCAGCAGTTCATATGGCTACACCTTC	CASSSYGYTF
.	.	13	TRBV12-3/TRBV12-4	TRBJ1-5	TGTGCCAGCACCGGACAGAGCAATCAGCCCCAGCATTTT	CASTGQSNQPQHF
TRBD1	.	14	TRBV7-8	TRBJ1-5	TGTGCCAGCAGCTCCCCCAGGGGGAATCAGCCCCAGCATTTT	CASSSPRGNQPQHF
.	.	15	TRBV5-6	TRBJ1-4	TGTGCCAGCAGCTGGGCAGGGCCAACTAATGAAAAACTGTTTTTT	CASSWAGPTNEKLFF
.	.	14	TRBV5-1	TRBJ2-1	TGCGCCAGCAGCTTGGAACTAGGGAAAAATGAGCAGTTCTTC	CASSLELGKNEQFF
TRBD1	.	15	TRBV7-8	TRBJ2-7	TGTGCCAGCAGCCCCGCGACAGGGAAATTCTACGAGCAGTACTTC	CASSPATGKFYEQYF
.	.	15	TRBV5-1	TRBJ1-6	TGCGCCAGCACCCCCGCTGCCCAGCTAGGTTCACCCCTCCACTTT	CASTPAAQLGSPLHF
TRBD1	.	14	TRBV2	TRBJ1-2	TGTGCCAGCAGTGAATTGACAGGGCGCGGTGGCTACACCTTC	CASSELTGRGGYTF
TRBD1	.	16	TRBV6-6	TRBJ2-5	TGTGCCAGCAGTTACAGGGGACAGGGCCTCCAAGAGACCCAGTACTTC	CASSYRGQGLQETQYF
.	.	15	TRBV15	TRBJ1-1	TGTGCCACCAGCAGAGAAGTACGGGAAAACACTGAAGCTTTCTTT	CATSREVRENTEAFF
TRBD1	.	15	TRBV7-2	TRBJ2-7	TGTGCCAGCAGCCCCGGGACAGGGGGCCTCTACGAGCAGTACTTC	CASSPGTGGLYEQYF
TRBD1	.	14	TRBV3-1/TRBV3-2	TRBJ1-2	TGTGCCAGCAGCCAACAGGGGGTAGTCGGCGGCTACACCTTC	CASSQQGVVGGYTF
.	few	15	TRBV5-1	TRBJ1-6	TGCGCCAGCAGCCTCCGGGGGGAATCGAATTCACCCCTCCACTTT	CASSLRGESNSPLHF
.	.	14	TRBV10-3	TRBJ1-1	TGTGCCATCAGTGAGTCGAGCAGGGGCACTGAAGCTTTCTTT	CAISESSRGTEAFF
.	.	14	TRBV28	TRBJ1-6	TGTGCCAGCTTAACGGGACAAGGAAATTCACCCCTCCACTTT	CASLTGQGNSPLHF
.	.	16	TRBV23-1	TRBJ1-2	TGCGCCAGCAGTCACCCCCCACATCCCTCCTGCTATGGCTACACCTTC	CASSHPPHPSCYGYTF
TRBD1	.	14	TRBV10-3	TRBJ1-2	TGTGCCATCAGGGGACAGGGAACTTTCTATGGCTACACCTTC	CAIRGQGTFYGYTF
.	once	14	TRBV6-2/TRBV6-3	TRBJ2-1	TGTGCCAGCAGTTACCTGAACAGGGCCTGGGAGCAGTTCTTC	CASSYLNRAWEQFF
.	few	14	TRBV27	TRBJ1-1	TGTGCCAGCAGGCCGGGACACTCGAACACTGAAGCTTTCTTT	CASRPGHSNTEAFF
.	few	15	TRBV27	TRBJ1-1	TGTGCCAGCAGGCTCAGGGGCCGGCTATTAATTGAAGCTTTCTTT	CASRLRGRLLIEAFF